The 32 T cell receptor beta chains below all came from one sample that was sequenced in a study of blood T cell repertoires in COVID-19. Data came from immunoSEQ multiplex PCR; TCRdb stores just in-frame clones and leaves some out. The data contain under 500,000 clones, around 89% of them singletons. Specimen: PBMCs or T cells enriched from blood (not recorded which). Receptors originate from a man aged 25-45 years who had recovered from COVID-19.

This clone was observed a few times. The chain links TRBV2 to TRBJ1-1; possibly TRBD1 for D (6 bases). Germline V gene data show CDR1 as SNHLY and CDR2 as FYNNEI. This CDR3 is 14 amino acids long. Trimming removed 6 bases at V and 0 bases at J, with 11 bases between. Here the CDR3 DNA reads TGTGCCAGCAGCTACAGGGAAATGAACACTGAAGCTTTCTTT. The encoded protein is CASSYREMNTEAFF. Supplemented by reference TRBV2 and TRBJ1-1, the full variable domain reads EPEVTQTPSHQVTQMGQEVILRCVPISNHLYFYWYRQILGQKVEFLVSFYNNEISEKSEIFDDQFSVERPDGSNFTLKIRSTKLEDSAMYFCASSYREMNTEAFFGQGTRLTVV.

The rearrangement joins TRBV2 to TRBJ2-1; D is uncertain. This CDR3 region has 13 residues. Germline-derived CDR1 and CDR2 are SNHLY and FYNNEI. Trimming pared 4 bases from V and 5 bases from J, leaving 9 bases between. CDR3 region: CASSANRDNEQFF. For the CDR3, the DNA is TGTGCCAGCAGTGCAAACAGAGACAATGAGCAGTTCTTC.

A single count supports this clone. V usage is TRBV28 and J usage is TRBJ2-7; D is possibly TRBD1 (6 bases). The CDR3 has 17 residues. Trimming shortened V by 2 bases and J by 2 bases, and 19 bases separated the two germline ends. Germline V gene lookup returns CDR1 MDHEN and CDR2 SYDVKM. The CDR3, as DNA: TGTGCCAGCAGTTTAAAGGCACTCTCAGGGGCGGCCTACGAGCAGTACTTC. This translates into CASSLKALSGAAYEQYF. Together with reference TRBV28 and TRBJ2-7, the CDR3 gives the full variable domain: DVKVTQSSRYLVKRTGEKVFLECVQDMDHENMFWYRQDPGLGLRLIYFSYDVKMKEKGDIPEGYSVSREKKERFSLILESASTNQTSMYLCASSLKALSGAAYEQYFGPGTRLTVT.

There are a few counts of this clone. V is TRBV2 and J is TRBJ1-5; TRBD1 matches 7 bases. V was clipped by 7 bases and J by 4 bases; unmatched bases: 4. The CDR3 contains 13 residues. The V gene's germline CDR1 is SNHLY and CDR2 FYNNEI. CDR3 sequence (DNA): TGTGCCAGCAAGGGACAGCTAAATCAGCCCCAGCATTTT. Encoded protein: CASKGQLNQPQHF. The full variable domain, completed using reference TRBV2 and TRBJ1-5, is EPEVTQTPSHQVTQMGQEVILRCVPISNHLYFYWYRQILGQKVEFLVSFYNNEISEKSEIFDDQFSVERPDGSNFTLKIRSTKLEDSAMYFCASKGQLNQPQHFGDGTRLSIL.

CDR3 DNA: TGTGCCAGCAGTTCCCTCCCCCGGACAGAAGGAATCACTGAAGCTTTCTTT. Its translation is CASSSLPRTEGITEAFF. The V and J genes are TRBV27 and TRBJ1-1; possibly TRBD1 for D (6 bases). V gave up 4 bases and J gave up 4 bases, with 22 bases separating them. Per the germline V gene, CDR1 is MNHEY and CDR2 is SMNVEV (reference sequence). The CDR3 contains 17 residues.

This clone came up once. The CDR3 region is CASSQLANEQFF. The DNA for the CDR3 is TGCGCCAGCAGCCAACTAGCCAATGAGCAGTTCTTC. This chain uses TRBV4-1 with TRBJ2-1, with D perhaps matching TRBD2 (5 bases). In germline, CDR1 is MGHRA, CDR2 YSYEKL. V lost 2 bases, J lost 6 bases, and 5 bases lay in between. The length of the CDR3 is 12 residues.

J is TRBJ2-3 and V is TRBV6-4, with 9 bases fitting TRBD2. The V gene end was trimmed by 2 bases and the J gene end by 8 bases; junction bases not matched to a gene: 11. Per germline, CDR1 MRHNA and CDR2 SNTAGT. This CDR3 is 16 amino acids long. CDR3 sequence reads: CASSDGASGKGGTQYF. The CDR3 nucleotides are TGTGCCAGCAGTGACGGTGCTAGCGGGAAAGGAGGTACGCAGTATTTT.

The chain is built from TRBV4-1 and TRBJ2-7; 7 nucleotides line up with TRBD2. V dropped 1 base and J dropped 4; count of bases not matched to a gene: 7. CDR3 length: 15 amino acids. Germline loops: CDR1 MGHRA, CDR2 YSYEKL. This CDR3 reads CASSQGGGSTYEQYF. CDR3 nucleotide sequence: TGCGCCAGCAGCCAAGGGGGAGGGAGCACTTACGAGCAGTACTTC.

The V call is TRBV19, the J call TRBJ1-1; D is perhaps TRBD1 (6 bases). Germline assignment: CDR1 LNHDA and CDR2 SQIVND (reference sequence). V was cut by 3 bases and J by 4 bases, with 12 bases left in between. This CDR3 has 14 residues. In DNA, the CDR3 is TGTGCCAGTAGTATTGGTTCAGGGGTCACTGAAGCTTTCTTT. Amino acid sequence: CASSIGSGVTEAFF.

The chain recombines TRBV28 with TRBJ2-7, with 13 bases that match TRBD2. This CDR3 region has 14 residues. With 5 bases clipped from V and 4 bases from J, the junction kept 2 bases outside the gene matches. Germline CDR1 reads MDHEN; CDR2 reads SYDVKM. This CDR3 is CASSGTSGMYEQYF. The CDR3 nucleotides are TGTGCCAGCAGTGGGACTAGCGGGATGTACGAGCAGTACTTC.

J is TRBJ1-1 and V is TRBV5-1; no definite D call. The CDR3 contains 11 residues. Germline V gene sequence: CDR1 SGHRS, CDR2 YFSETQ. Trimming took 6 bases from V and 12 from J, leaving 15 bases between them. In DNA, the CDR3 is TGCGCCAGCAAGGTGGCCGGGGTGACTTTCTTT. Encoded protein: CASKVAGVTFF. Filled out from reference TRBV5-1 and TRBJ1-1, the complete variable domain reads KAGVTQTPRYLIKTRGQQVTLSCSPISGHRSVSWYQQTPGQGLQFLFEYFSETQRNKGNFPGRFSGRQFSNSRSEMNVSTLELGDSALYLCASKVAGVTFFGQGTRLTVV.

The rearrangement links TRBV5-4 to TRBJ2-2; D not certain. Trimming removed 1 base from V and 5 bases from J, with 6 bases in between. Germline CDR1 reads SGHNT; CDR2 reads YYREEE (reference sequence). The length of the CDR3 is 13 residues. The CDR3 here is CASSLSVTGELFF. The CDR3 DNA is TGTGCCAGCAGCTTGTCGGTGACCGGGGAGCTGTTTTTT.

This clone was picked up one time. The CDR3 reads CASSFGQEAFF. In nucleotides, the CDR3 is TGTGCCAGCAGTTTTGGACAAGAAGCTTTCTTT. The rearrangement uses TRBV12-3 or TRBV12-4 and TRBJ1-1; D may be TRBD1 (5 bases). The V end lost 3 bases, the J end lost 8 bases, and 7 bases lay between the germline ends. The CDR3 is made up of 11 amino acids.

This sequence joins TRBV7-9 and TRBJ1-4; 7 bases are shared with TRBD1. Trimming took 3 bases from V and 12 from J; bases not matched to a gene: 7. The CDR3 has 13 residues. Germline CDR1 and CDR2: SEHNR and FQNEAQ (reference sequence). As DNA, the CDR3 is TGTGCCAGCAGCTTCACAGGGGATGAGGAACTGTTTTTT. Translating gives CASSFTGDEELFF.

V and J are TRBV29-1 and TRBJ2-3; a weak D match, TRBD1 (6 bases). There are 12 residues in the CDR3. The germline V and J ends were trimmed by 7 bases and 2 bases, with 10 bases remaining between them. Germline CDR1 reads SQVTM; CDR2 reads ANQGSEA. DNA of the CDR3: TGCAGCGCAGGACAGTCCACAGATACGCAGTATTTT. Amino acid sequence: CSAGQSTDTQYF.

The chain joins TRBV2 to TRBJ2-1; 7 positions match TRBD1. Germline CDR1 SNHLY, CDR2 FYNNEI. V was clipped by 6 bases and J by 8 bases; unmatched bases: 10. This CDR3 is 14 amino acids long. The CDR3 DNA follows: TGTGCCAGCAGATTAGACAGGGAACAAGATGAGCAGTTCTTC. This sequence encodes CASRLDREQDEQFF.

The rearrangement uses TRBV19 and TRBJ2-1; D is perhaps TRBD1 (6 bases). Germline values: CDR1 LNHDA, CDR2 SQIVND (reference sequence). V was trimmed by 5 bases and J by 1 base, leaving 15 bases between them. This CDR3 contains 16 residues. Here the CDR3 reads CASSSRGSLSYNEQFF. The DNA for the CDR3 is TGTGCCAGTAGTTCTAGGGGGTCTCTATCCTACAATGAGCAGTTCTTC. Full variable domain (rest looked up from reference TRBV19 and TRBJ2-1): DGGITQSPKYLFRKEGQNVTLSCEQNLNHDAMYWYRQDPGQGLRLIYYSQIVNDFQKGDIAEGYSVSREKKESFPLTVTSAQKNPTAFYLCASSSRGSLSYNEQFFGPGTRLTVL.

The chain has TRBV4-1 and TRBJ2-1, with D possibly being TRBD1 (5 bases). V was clipped by 4 bases and J by 0 bases, with 10 bases between them. The germline CDR1 and CDR2 sequences are MGHRA and YSYEKL. This CDR3 has 15 amino acids. CDR3 residues: CASSLGDSSYNEQFF. The DNA of the CDR3 is TGCGCCAGCAGCCTCGGCGACAGCTCCTACAATGAGCAGTTCTTC.

This clone is a singleton in its sample. Within the sample, other DNA sequences also encode this same CDR3. This chain joins TRBV10-3 and TRBJ2-2, with D possibly matching TRBD1 (5 bases). CDR1 ENHRY and CDR2 SYGVKD come from the germline V gene. Trimming left V 6 bases short and J 2 bases short, with 7 bases between. The CDR3 runs to 13 residues. The CDR3 here is CAIRTGNTGELFF. In DNA, the CDR3 is TGTGCCATCAGAACAGGCAACACCGGGGAGCTGTTTTTT.

The sample holds one count of this clone. This chain joins TRBV5-1 and TRBJ1-4, with 7 bases lining up with TRBD1. The junction had 9 bases not matched to a gene; V was cut back by 1 base and J by 0 bases. Germline CDR1 reads SGHRS; CDR2 reads YFSETQ. CDR3 length: 18 amino acids. The CDR3 sequence: CASSLSGTVYATNEKLFF. CDR3 nucleotides: TGCGCCAGCAGCTTGTCCGGGACAGTCTATGCAACTAATGAAAAACTGTTTTTT.

This clone appeared once. This chain links TRBV6-5 with TRBJ2-1; 7 bases align to TRBD2. CDR1 is MNHEY and CDR2 is SVGAGI in the germline V gene. CDR3 length: 15 amino acids. The V and J ends lost 3 bases and 9 bases, in that order; junction bases with no gene match: 11. CDR3: CASSYGGGGGSEQFF. CDR3 nucleotide sequence: TGTGCCAGCAGTTATGGGGGGGGAGGAGGGTCTGAGCAGTTCTTC.

The chain joins TRBV5-1 to TRBJ2-2; 9 bases align to TRBD1. The germline V gene encodes CDR1 SGHRS and CDR2 YFSETQ. The CDR3 totals 15 residues. The J segment lost 6 bases and the V segment lost 1 base, leaving 4 bases of the junction unmatched. CDR3 in amino acids: CASSLSGTGSGELFF. The CDR3 DNA reads as TGCGCCAGCAGCTTGAGTGGGACAGGGTCCGGGGAGCTGTTTTTT.

J is TRBJ2-7 and V is TRBV5-5; D is perhaps TRBD2 (5 bases). Germline V lookup: CDR1 SGHKS, CDR2 YYEKEE (reference sequence). Between the trimmed V and J ends, which lost 4 bases and 3 bases, there was a span of 17 bases. The CDR3 totals 15 residues. CDR3 sequence reads: CASSIGVVGDYEQYF. The DNA for the CDR3 is TGTGCCAGCAGCATTGGAGTGGTCGGGGACTACGAGCAGTACTTC.

The chain has TRBV7-9 and TRBJ1-1; the D is unclear. CDR1 is SEHNR and CDR2 is FQNEAQ in the germline V gene (reference sequence). The CDR3 loop spans 13 amino acids. V gave up 5 bases and J gave up 0 bases, with 7 bases separating them. CDR3 sequence: CASSQVMNTEAFF. The DNA of the CDR3 is TGTGCCAGCAGCCAGGTCATGAACACTGAAGCTTTCTTT.

The chain is built from TRBV27 and TRBJ2-5, with 8 bases fitting TRBD2. Germline trimming cut 6 bases from V and 5 bases from J; bases unmatched to any gene: 14. The CDR3 has 16 amino acids. Per the germline V gene, CDR1 is MNHEY and CDR2 is SMNVEV (reference sequence). The DNA for the CDR3 is TGTGCCAGCAGCTACAGAGCGGGAGCGGGCCGGGAGACCCAGTACTTC. It encodes CASSYRAGAGRETQYF.

The chain uses TRBV7-2 and TRBJ2-7; tentative D call: TRBD2 (5 bases). The CDR3 runs to 14 residues. V lost 3 bases, J lost 4 bases, and 13 bases lay in between. In germline, CDR1 is SGHTA, CDR2 FQGNSA. CDR3 protein: CASSLSIATYEQYF. The CDR3 DNA follows: TGTGCCAGCAGCTTGTCAATAGCGACGTACGAGCAGTACTTC. The variable domain in full, with the rest retrieved from reference TRBV7-2 and TRBJ2-7, is GAGVSQSPSNKVTEKGKDVELRCDPISGHTALYWYRQSLGQGLEFLIYFQGNSAPDKSGLPSDRFSAERTGGSVSTLTIQRTQQEDSAVYLCASSLSIATYEQYFGPGTRLTVT.

The sample holds one count of this clone. This chain joins TRBV24-1 and TRBJ1-5; D call uncertain. The CDR3 consists of 13 residues. Trimming shortened V by 9 bases and J by 7 bases, and 15 bases separated the two germline ends. In germline, CDR1 is KGHDR, CDR2 SFDVKD. The CDR3 sequence is CATWAGEGQPQHF. The CDR3, as DNA: TGTGCCACCTGGGCAGGAGAGGGACAGCCCCAGCATTTT.

The genes are TRBV19 and TRBJ2-7; a possible D gene is TRBD1 (5 bases). The CDR3 spans 14 residues. V was cut by 4 bases and J by 1 base, with 11 bases left in between. CDR1 and CDR2 from the germline V gene are LNHDA and SQIVND (reference sequence). The CDR3 reads CASSSLDKSYEQYF. In DNA, the CDR3 is TGTGCCAGTAGTAGCCTGGACAAATCCTACGAGCAGTACTTC.

This clone showed up just a few times. The chain joins TRBV30 to TRBJ2-7; D might be TRBD2 (6 bases). The CDR3 covers 16 residues. The V gene's germline CDR1 is GTSNPN and CDR2 SVGIG (reference sequence). With 1 base removed from V and 0 bases from J, the gap between germline ends came to 16 bases. The CDR3, as DNA: TGTGCCTGGAGTGATAATACATTCGGGAGCTCCTACGAGCAGTACTTC. The encoded protein is CAWSDNTFGSSYEQYF.

The J gene is TRBJ1-6, the V gene TRBV28, with D tentatively TRBD1 (6 bases). The CDR3 length is 16 residues. Germline CDR1 is MDHEN and CDR2 is SYDVKM. The V end lost 3 bases, the J end lost 6 bases, and 15 bases lay between the germline ends. Here the CDR3 reads CASSLGGEDSNSPLHF. The CDR3 DNA reads TGTGCCAGCAGTTTGGGGGGGGAGGACAGTAATTCACCCCTCCACTTT.

The gene calls are TRBV7-2 and TRBJ1-2; possibly TRBD1 for D (5 bases). Germline-derived CDR1 and CDR2 are SGHTA and FQGNSA. This CDR3 comprises 13 residues. V lost 5 bases and J lost 8, with 15 bases in between. The CDR3 loop is CASSLDSRSGYTF. CDR3 DNA: TGTGCCAGCAGCCTAGACAGCCGATCCGGCTACACCTTC.

This sequence joins TRBV15 and TRBJ2-1; 8 nucleotides agree with TRBD2. Germline-derived CDR1 and CDR2 are LNHNV and YYDKDF (reference sequence). V gave up 8 bases and J gave up 9 bases; unmatched junction bases: 9. This CDR3 region has 13 residues. The DNA of the CDR3 is TGTGCCACCTCCGTCGTAGCGGGGCTTGAGCAGTTCTTC. This codes for CATSVVAGLEQFF.